This T cell receptor (beta chain) is drawn from a study of identical twins. One entry per CDR3 protein results from TCRdb running MiXCR on the 5' RACE reads. The sample has around 480,000 distinct CDR3 sequences; roughly an eighth are singletons. This CDR3 is 12 amino acids long. V was cut by 0 bases and J by 8 bases, with 4 bases left in between. Germline V lookup: CDR1 MNHNY, CDR2 SVGAGI (reference sequence). This clonotype appeared a few times. Its antigen is currently unknown. Study observations and caveats: Within beta out-of-frame sequences, the excess sharing observed between twins was weaker.

The donors were all healthy and Caucasian. The data were also submitted as part of a second study, on yellow fever vaccine responses in identical twins.

The rearrangement uses TRBV6-6 and TRBJ2-2; D call uncertain. This clonotype originated in a woman aged 18-35 years in good health. Sequenced input: CD4+ T cells sorted from blood. CDR3: CASSYSGGELFF. CDR3 bases: TGTGCCAGCAGTTACTCGGGAGGGGAGCTGTTTTTT.